This TCR beta chain was obtained from a study of cytomegalovirus exposure and HLA in healthy donors listed by TCRdb under 2017. For the study in its entirety: According to a later analysis, one platform produced both the 100 to 150 validation repertoires and the 670 or so repertoires of the first cohort. The study aimed to test whether signatures of past pathogen exposure could be identified by cataloging public T cell receptors. To predict cytomegalovirus infection status, the study brought together high-throughput TCR immunosequencing, statistical association of individual TCRs with disease status, and machine learning. In addition to the first cohort of about 650 subjects, a separate validation cohort of approximately 120 different subjects was used. What the authors observed across the whole study: The validation cohort had no HLA typing available for a later analysis, so co-occurrence within that cohort was assessed over all 120 repertoires. In vitro tests confirmed that a few of the cytomegalovirus-associated TCR beta chains recognize cytomegalovirus antigens. Most TCR sequences were observed very rarely across donors, whereas some public TCRs were present in many individuals. In a later analysis, TCRs clustered in the first cohort were found to also tend to co-occur in the approximately 120 validation repertoires, with roughly 93% of cluster scores above 0. A total of around 150 TCR beta chains were listed by the study as associated with cytomegalovirus. Cytomegalovirus status was reported to be diagnosed by the classifier with high specificity and sensitivity in both the original and validation cohorts. The authors suggested that the approach could potentially be generalized to other disease states and immunological phenotypes.

Details on this clone: Its antigen is currently not known. No much larger clone is present one base from it, and per-base qualities are unavailable.

Library preparation was by the immunoSEQ multiplex PCR assay. From the authors' description of their analysis: A statistical classification framework was built for diagnosing cytomegalovirus status from the catalog of TCR beta chain sequences. The immuneACCESS repertoire file appears here via TCRdb, limited to in-frame rearrangements. These files lack a portion of the clones; in checked studies, under half of the deficit traces to unresolved V genes, and the cause of the others is not known. From that table come the V and J calls and clone size; the DNA was used to work out D and trimming. The sample records more than 85,000 clones, roughly 86% of which are singletons. Of the sample, about 2.1% falls within the top ten clones. Separate from the approximately 700-subject first cohort, the validation cohort of 120 subjects was the group to which the donors belonged. Sequenced sample: PBMCs. This sequence originates from a woman aged 18-29 years in good health and CMV-seronegative.

CDR3 loop: CASSVGGGRRGYTF. In nucleotide form, the sequence is TGTGCCAGCAGCGTAGGAGGGGGACGGAGAGGCTACACCTTC. The rearrangement joined TRBV9 to TRBJ1-2; TRBD1 might be the D gene, on 6 matching bases. Trimming costs V 0 bases and J 8 bases, and their ends lie 14 bases apart. The CDR3 holds 14 amino acids from the cysteine to the phenylalanine. Only the CDR3 portion is preserved as DNA: 42 bases, with reading frame beginning at the first base. The CDR1 and CDR2 encoded by the germline V gene are SGDLS and YYNGEE.